This T cell receptor (beta chain) emerged from a study of shared clonotypes between healthy human individuals. Whole-study context: CD4 naive cells filled three plates per donor, CD4 memory three, CD8 naive two and CD8 memory one.

Data came from immunoSEQ multiplex PCR; TCRdb stores just in-frame clones and leaves some out. The sample consists of more than 2,000,000 clones, around nine tenths of them appearing once. Germline CDR1 reads LNHDA; CDR2 reads SQIVND (reference sequence). This CDR3 is built from 15 residues. Trimming pared 4 bases from V and 6 bases from J, leaving 19 bases between. The V and J genes are TRBV19 and TRBJ2-7; TRBD2 might be the D (5 bases). This clonotype was obtained from a man aged 18 to 30 in good health. The sequenced sample was naive CD4+ T cells sorted from blood. Subset: CD45RA+ positively selected. As DNA, the CDR3 is TGTGCCAGTAGTAGGGGAGTCGGGGAAGGAGTCGAGCAGTACTTC. Its translation is CASSRGVGEGVEQYF. Using reference TRBV19 and TRBJ2-7 for the parts outside the CDR3, the full variable domain is DGGITQSPKYLFRKEGQNVTLSCEQNLNHDAMYWYRQDPGQGLRLIYYSQIVNDFQKGDIAEGYSVSREKKESFPLTVTSAQKNPTAFYLCASSRGVGEGVEQYFGPGTRLTVT.